Included here is one T cell receptor (beta chain) sequence, with context. This record comes from a study of blood T cell repertoires in COVID-19. Study background: The analysed material was cDNA or gDNA that came from T cells, B-cell-depleted T cells, or PBMCs.

In the authors' methods: Reference gene primer amplification in the assay estimated nucleated cell counts. Clones were sequenced by immunoSEQ multiplex PCR, and TCRdb holds only the in-frame ones, with some missing. D and trimming come from the DNA, and the V and J calls and clone size come from that table. Here the sample spans about 250,000 clones, 70% to 90% being singletons. J was trimmed by 0 bases and V by 4 bases; bases with no gene match: 7. CDR3 length: 16 amino acids. The germline V gene encodes CDR1 KGHSH and CDR2 LQKENI. The rearrangement joins TRBV18 to TRBJ2-7; 9 bases are a match to TRBD2. The clonotype was recovered from a man aged 45-60 years with acute or convalescent COVID-19. Material for sequencing was peripheral blood. This chain's CDR3 is CASSQKSSGASYEQYF. The DNA for the CDR3 is TGTGCCAGCTCACAGAAGTCTAGCGGGGCCTCCTACGAGCAGTACTTC.